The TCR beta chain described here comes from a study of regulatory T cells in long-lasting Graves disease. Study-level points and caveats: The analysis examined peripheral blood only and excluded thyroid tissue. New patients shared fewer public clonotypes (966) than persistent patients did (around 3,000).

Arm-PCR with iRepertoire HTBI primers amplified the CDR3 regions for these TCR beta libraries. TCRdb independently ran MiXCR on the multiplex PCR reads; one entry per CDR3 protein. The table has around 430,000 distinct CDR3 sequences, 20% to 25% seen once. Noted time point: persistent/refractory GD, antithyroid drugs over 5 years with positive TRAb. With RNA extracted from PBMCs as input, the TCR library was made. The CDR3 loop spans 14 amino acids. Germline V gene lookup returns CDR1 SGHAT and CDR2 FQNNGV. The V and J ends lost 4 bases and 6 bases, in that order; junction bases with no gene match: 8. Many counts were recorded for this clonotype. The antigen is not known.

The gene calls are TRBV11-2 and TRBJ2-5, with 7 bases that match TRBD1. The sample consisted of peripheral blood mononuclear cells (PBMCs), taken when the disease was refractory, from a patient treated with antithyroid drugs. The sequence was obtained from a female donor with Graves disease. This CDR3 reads CASSSVTGRQTQYF. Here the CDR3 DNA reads TGTGCCAGCAGCTCGGTGACAGGGCGGCAGACCCAGTACTTC.